The clone carrying this T cell receptor beta chain has a single count. Its antigen is as yet unknown. This sample is drawn from a study of graft-versus-host responses after intestinal transplantation. V trimming: 5 bases; J trimming: 6 bases; junction bases outside the gene matches: 6. Germline CDR1 is SGHRS and CDR2 is YFSETQ. The length of the CDR3 is 14 residues. The method was immunoSEQ multiplex PCR; TCRdb's version includes in-frame clones alone and lacks a portion of them. The sample includes under 95,000 clones, about 87% of them seen just once. The chain carries TRBV5-1 and TRBJ2-1; TRBD2 matches at 9 bases. The sequence came from a human donor who was the organ donor for an intestinal transplant. The sample in question was unstimulated CD4+ T cells sorted from spleen or lymph node cells, obtained before transplant. CDR3 DNA: TGCGCCAGCAGGGATGTTAGCGGGGGCAATGAGCAGTTCTTC. Its translation: CASRDVSGGNEQFF.